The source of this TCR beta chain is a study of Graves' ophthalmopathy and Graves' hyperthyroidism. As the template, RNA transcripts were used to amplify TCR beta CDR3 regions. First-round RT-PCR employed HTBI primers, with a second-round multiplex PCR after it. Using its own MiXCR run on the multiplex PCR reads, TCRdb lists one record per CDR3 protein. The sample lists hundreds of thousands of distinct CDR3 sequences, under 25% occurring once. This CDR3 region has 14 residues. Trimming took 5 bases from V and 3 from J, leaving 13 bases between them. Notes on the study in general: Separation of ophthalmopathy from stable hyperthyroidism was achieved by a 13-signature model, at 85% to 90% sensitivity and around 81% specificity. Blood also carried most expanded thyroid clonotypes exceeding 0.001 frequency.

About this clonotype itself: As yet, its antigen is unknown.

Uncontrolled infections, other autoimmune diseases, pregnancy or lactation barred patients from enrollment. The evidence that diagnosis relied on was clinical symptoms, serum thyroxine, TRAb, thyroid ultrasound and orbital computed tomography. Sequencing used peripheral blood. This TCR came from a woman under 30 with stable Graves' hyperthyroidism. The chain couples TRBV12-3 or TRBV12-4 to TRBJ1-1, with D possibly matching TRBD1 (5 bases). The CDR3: CASSLIWGDTEAFF. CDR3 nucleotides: TGTGCCAGCAGTCTCATTTGGGGGGACACTGAAGCTTTCTTT.